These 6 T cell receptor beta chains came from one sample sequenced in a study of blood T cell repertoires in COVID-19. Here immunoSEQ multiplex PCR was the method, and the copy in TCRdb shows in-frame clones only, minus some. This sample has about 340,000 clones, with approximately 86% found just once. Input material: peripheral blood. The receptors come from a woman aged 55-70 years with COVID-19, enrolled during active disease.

The CDR3 loop reads CASTPGDRGLQNTGELFF. CDR3 DNA: TGCGCCAGCACCCCGGGGGACAGGGGTCTTCAAAACACCGGGGAGCTGTTTTTT. The chain has TRBV5-1 and TRBJ2-2, with TRBD1 identical over 10 bases. The CDR3 is made up of 18 amino acids. Germline CDR1 and CDR2: SGHRS and YFSETQ. V shed 6 bases, J shed 2 bases, and the junction held 13 bases outside the gene matches.

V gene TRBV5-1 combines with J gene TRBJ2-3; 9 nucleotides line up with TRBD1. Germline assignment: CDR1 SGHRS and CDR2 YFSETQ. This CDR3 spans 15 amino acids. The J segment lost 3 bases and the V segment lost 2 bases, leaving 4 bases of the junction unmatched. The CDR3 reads CASSLMTGGTDTQYF. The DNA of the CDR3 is TGCGCCAGCAGCTTAATGACAGGGGGGACAGATACGCAGTATTTT.

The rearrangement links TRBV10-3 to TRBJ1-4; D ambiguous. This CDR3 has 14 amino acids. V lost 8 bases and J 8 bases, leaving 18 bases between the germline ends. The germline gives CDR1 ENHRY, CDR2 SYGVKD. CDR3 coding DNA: TGTGCCATCGCGGCAAGGTCGGGTAGGGAAAAACTGTTTTTT. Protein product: CAIAARSGREKLFF.

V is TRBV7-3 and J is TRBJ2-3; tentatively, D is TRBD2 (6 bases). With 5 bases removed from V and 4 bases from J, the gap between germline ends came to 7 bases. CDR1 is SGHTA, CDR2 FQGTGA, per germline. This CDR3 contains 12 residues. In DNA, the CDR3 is TGTGCCAGCAGCCGGAGGGCAGATACGCAGTATTTT. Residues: CASSRRADTQYF.

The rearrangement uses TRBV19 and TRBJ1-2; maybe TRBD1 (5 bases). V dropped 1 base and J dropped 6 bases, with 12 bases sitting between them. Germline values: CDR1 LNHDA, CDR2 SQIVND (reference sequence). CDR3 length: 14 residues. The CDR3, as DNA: TGTGCCAGTAGTATAGTCGACAGTATCCATGGCTACACCTTC. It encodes CASSIVDSIHGYTF.

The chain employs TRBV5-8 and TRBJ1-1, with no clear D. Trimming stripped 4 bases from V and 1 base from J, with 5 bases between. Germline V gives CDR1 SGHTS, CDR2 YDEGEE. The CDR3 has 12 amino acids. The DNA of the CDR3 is TGTGCCAGCAGCGGTAGGAACACTGAAGCTTTCTTT. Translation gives CASSGRNTEAFF. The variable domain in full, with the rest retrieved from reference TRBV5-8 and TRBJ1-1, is EAGVTQSPTHLIKTRGQQATLRCSPISGHTSVYWYQQALGLGLQFLLWYDEGEERNRGNFPPRFSGRQFPNYSSELNVNALELEDSALYLCASSGRNTEAFFGQGTRLTVV.